This TCR beta chain is drawn from a study of blood T cell repertoires in COVID-19 (TCRdb year 2020). Looking at the study overall: The collaborator samples originated in the United States, Italy and Spain and spanned the acute and convalescent phases of COVID-19. The repertoires were made available in a free public database intended to serve as a resource for research on the immune response to SARS-CoV-2. The samples were drawn from the first 160 participants of the ongoing ImmuneRACE study and from 1,200 or so subjects provided by 6 global collaborators. The material from the prospective study consisted of cDNA or gDNA derived from T cells, B-cell-depleted T cells, or PBMCs. The sample metadata nearly always contained a de-identified subject ID, COVID-19 status, age in years and sex. The dataset comprised deeply sampled blood TCRbeta repertoires from subjects exposed to, actively infected with, or recovered from COVID-19. Where HLA class I and class II types were available, the types were taken from metadata supplied by the sample provider, not from assay-based typing. General study outcomes and caveats: The quantity of clinical and demographic metadata differed by source and by participant and was supplied without curation.

TCRbeta CDR3 regions were amplified from genomic DNA by means of the immunoSEQ Assay, a bias-controlled multiplex PCR. Per the authors' processing: The number of nucleated cells in each sample was estimated by amplification of reference gene primers within the assay. To quantify the absolute abundance of each unique TCRbeta CDR3 rearrangement, sequence reads were collapsed and filtered. For each sample, productive Simpson clonality was calculated as the square root of Simpson's diversity index over productive rearrangements. TCRdb took this table from immuneACCESS and kept in-frame rearrangements with V and J called. Such tables lack part of the clones; where checked against another copy, unresolved V genes explain under half of the gap, and the rest is unexplained. The V and J calls and the clone size are those of that table, but D and trimming were determined from the DNA. Present in this sample are 200,000 to 300,000 clones, roughly 88% of which were seen just once. The ten largest clones capture 2% to 3% of the sample.

Enrolling through a virtual design, the prospective study's participants ranged in age from roughly 18 to 95 years and lived across approximately 25 United States geographic areas. In the prospective study, cohorts were assigned on the basis of participant-reported clinical history obtained from a screening survey and a study questionnaire. Each participant in the prospective study had whole blood, serum and a nasopharyngeal or oropharyngeal swab collected by mobile phlebotomists. Over a roughly two-month period, participants in the prospective study had the option of providing additional blood draws and questionnaires. Prospective study blood samples were shipped either frozen or at room temperature before DNA extraction. In its sample, this clone was seen once. Which antigen it targets is not known. Base qualities are not recorded, but no much larger clone differs from it by a single base. The trim is 4 bases for V and 9 bases for J, with a gap of 15 bases between the germline ends. From the cysteine through the phenylalanine, the CDR3 covers 13 amino acids. Of all the DNA, just the CDR3 is kept, 39 bases in frame from base 1. CDR1 MNHEY and CDR2 SMNVEV were looked up in the germline V gene (reference sequence).

The sample consisted of PBMCs or T cells enriched from blood (not recorded which). The sequence derives from a woman aged 40 to 50 with acute COVID-19. This chain is built from TRBV27 and TRBJ1-2; the D segment could be TRBD1, given 6 matching bases. The DNA is as follows: TGTGCCAGCAGTTCACAAACAGGGTTTAGCTACACCTTC. This codes for CASSSQTGFSYTF.